Given below is one T cell receptor beta chain in context. This clone was observed a single time. Its antigen remains unidentified. It has no much larger one-base neighbor in the sample; base qualities were not kept. This entry belongs to a study of blood T cell repertoires in COVID-19 (dated by TCRdb to between 2020 and 2021). Describing the broader study: Samples covering the acute and convalescent phases of COVID-19 were provided by collaborators in the United States, Italy and Spain. The prospective study material was composed of cDNA or gDNA derived from T cells, B-cell-depleted T cells, or PBMCs. The dataset comprised deeply sampled blood TCRbeta repertoires from subjects exposed to, actively infected with, or recovered from COVID-19. A freely available public database, intended as a resource for researchers studying the immune response to SARS-CoV-2, is where the repertoires were released. Samples came from the ongoing ImmuneRACE study (first 160 participants) plus 1,254 subjects from 6 global collaborators. Nearly every sample came with metadata listing a de-identified subject ID, COVID-19 status, age in years and sex. Where available, HLA class I and class II types were taken from metadata supplied by the sample provider and were not determined by assay-based typing. On the study overall, not on this receptor specifically: How much clinical and demographic metadata was included differed by source and by participant, and the metadata was provided uncurated.

Whole blood was collected in K2EDTA tubes by collaborating institutions according to the institutions' own protocols. For TCRbeta analysis, collaborators shipped samples in one of three forms: frozen whole blood, isolated PBMCs, or DNA extracted from either of those sample types. The germline V gene (reference sequence) gives CDR1 as PRHDT and CDR2 as FYEKMQ. V loses 4 bases, J loses 1 base, and the germline ends lie 16 bases apart. From its cysteine to its phenylalanine, the CDR3 spans 16 amino acids. Only CDR3 DNA is held: 48 bases, read in frame from base 1. The immunoSEQ Assay, a bias-controlled multiplex PCR, was used to amplify TCRbeta CDR3 regions from genomic DNA. On the authors' methods: Within the assay, amplification of reference gene primers was used to estimate how many nucleated cells each sample contained. To quantify the absolute abundance of each unique TCRbeta CDR3 rearrangement, sequence reads were collapsed and filtered. For each sample, productive Simpson clonality was calculated by taking the square root of Simpson's diversity index across productive rearrangements. The table was pulled from immuneACCESS by TCRdb, which kept in-frame rearrangements only. Such tables lose some clones; where checked, under half of the loss comes from unresolved V genes, and the rest has no known cause. V, J and clone size derive from that table, while D and trimming were established from the DNA sequence. In all, the sample holds roughly 150,000 clones, and approximately 88% of those were seen once. The ten largest account for about a tenth of the sample.

Rearrangement joined TRBV13 to TRBJ2-5; the D gene is perhaps TRBD1, on 6 matching bases. Material: peripheral blood. This sequence was found in a woman aged 80 or older with active or convalescent COVID-19. The CDR3: CASSSRSGTSQETQYF. The DNA sequence follows: TGTGCCAGCAGCTCCCGATCCGGGACAAGCCAAGAGACCCAGTACTTC.